This TCR beta chain is drawn from a study of OX40 agonist ivuxolimab in advanced cancers. At the level of the study: The patients received agonistic anti-OX40 (CD134) antibody ivuxolimab. Among those enrolled, mean age was around 60 years (range about 23 to 85) and 82.7% were male. Patients assigned to dose escalation were diagnosed with hepatocellular carcinoma, melanoma, renal cell or head and neck cancer. Study observations and caveats: Averaging showed that CD8+ T cells had more expanded clones than CD4+ did.

Some clones are missing from TCRdb's copy, which holds only in-frame ones; the method was immunoSEQ multiplex PCR. The sample lists roughly 29,000 clones, 90% occurring once. Notes on this clone: What it binds is not known.

The CDR3 sequence is 15 residues long. In germline, CDR1 is SGHNT, CDR2 YYREEE (reference sequence). The ends lost 1 base at V and 5 bases at J; junction bases unmatched: 8. The chain has TRBV5-4 and TRBJ1-1; 7 positions agree with TRBD1. The receptor's source is an adult with an advanced solid tumor such as melanoma, head and neck, liver or kidney cancer. Sample: CD4+ or CD8+ T cells sorted from blood, taken in a trial of the OX40 agonist ivuxolimab. In DNA, the CDR3 is TGTGCCAGCAGCTTGTGGGCAGGGGGGAGGACTGAAGCTTTCTTT. It translates to CASSLWAGGRTEAFF.